This T cell receptor (beta chain) was sequenced during a study of a mutant IDH1 vaccine in newly diagnosed glioma. As for the study in general: Across weeks 1, 3, 5, 7, 11, 15, 19 and 23, patients received a vaccination each time, eight in all. Therapy received beforehand was radiotherapy, temozolomide, or both, with most patients given both.

The table came from immunoSEQ multiplex PCR; TCRdb's copy has only in-frame clones and leaves some out. This sample has tens of thousands of clones, with 75% to 95% found just once. Details on this clone: The target antigen is unknown.

Germline assignment: CDR1 SGHRS and CDR2 YFSETQ. The CDR3 is 14 amino acids. V lost 4 bases, J lost 5 bases, and 14 bases lay in between. Stated time point: week 11, during vaccination. In the vaccine, a single dose held 300 ug of the mutant IDH1 20-mer peptide, along with topical imiquimod. Every donor had a new WHO grade 3 or 4 astrocytoma that was IDH1-mutant, with loss of nuclear ATRX. The chain employs TRBV5-1 and TRBJ2-3; weak D call: TRBD1 (7 bases). The sequence came from a man in his fifties with glioma. Sequencing used PBMCs, obtained from a glioma patient whose treatment included an IDH1 peptide vaccine. The CDR3: CASSGGGVQDTQYF. The CDR3 nucleotides are TGCGCCAGCAGCGGAGGGGGCGTTCAAGATACGCAGTATTTT. Looking up the rest from reference TRBV5-1 and TRBJ2-3 gives the full variable domain: KAGVTQTPRYLIKTRGQQVTLSCSPISGHRSVSWYQQTPGQGLQFLFEYFSETQRNKGNFPGRFSGRQFSNSRSEMNVSTLELGDSALYLCASSGGGVQDTQYFGPGTRLTVL.